This TCR beta chain was observed in a study of control samples from healthy donors and cancer patients. This table comes from immunoSEQ multiplex PCR, and its TCRdb copy is limited to in-frame clones, with some not included. The sample shows fewer than 200,000 clones, around 90% of them seen only once. The CDR3 loop spans 15 amino acids. Germline lookup yields CDR1 SGHNT and CDR2 YYREEE (reference sequence). Trimming took 0 bases from V and 0 from J, leaving 9 bases between them. The receptor was isolated from a man in his thirties or forties in good health. The rearrangement uses TRBV5-4 and TRBJ2-5, with D perhaps matching TRBD2 (5 bases). The specimen sequenced was blood. CDR3 DNA sequence: TGTGCCAGCAGCTTGGATTACGGGAACCAAGAGACCCAGTACTTC. This gives the protein CASSLDYGNQETQYF.